Described below is a single TCR beta chain sequence and its context. Its antigen is currently unknown. V lost 8 bases, J lost 10 bases, and 13 bases stayed unmatched. CDR1 MDHEN and CDR2 SYDVKM come from the germline V gene. This CDR3 region has 13 residues. The data are from a study of OX40 agonist ivuxolimab in advanced cancers. Whole-study results and caveats: At 0.1 to 3.0 mg/kg and by week 6, clonal expansion occurred in CD4+ and CD8+ blood T cells.

Repertoires were generated with immunoSEQ multiplex PCR, while TCRdb's copy carries only in-frame clones and drops some. The table shows about 79,000 clones, with about 85% occurring only once. J is TRBJ2-7 and V is TRBV28, with TRBD1 matching over 8 bases. The sequencing here drew on CD4+ or CD8+ T cells sorted from blood, taken in a trial of the OX40 agonist ivuxolimab. The receptor was derived from an adult with an advanced solid tumor such as melanoma, head and neck, liver or kidney cancer. CDR3 in DNA: TGTGCCAGCCGTCCGGGACAGGTTTTTATACAGTACTTC. Translated, it gives CASRPGQVFIQYF.